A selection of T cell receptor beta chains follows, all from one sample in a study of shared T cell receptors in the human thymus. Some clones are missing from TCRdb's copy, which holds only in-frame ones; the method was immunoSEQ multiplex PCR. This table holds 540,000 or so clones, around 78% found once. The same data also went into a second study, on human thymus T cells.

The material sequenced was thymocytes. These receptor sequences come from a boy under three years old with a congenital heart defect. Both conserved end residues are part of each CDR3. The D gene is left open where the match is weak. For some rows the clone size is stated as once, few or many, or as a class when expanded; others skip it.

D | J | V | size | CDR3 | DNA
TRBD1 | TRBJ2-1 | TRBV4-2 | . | CASSQEVGDRDPNEQFF | TGTGCCAGCAGCCAAGAAGTGGGGGACAGGGATCCTAATGAGCAGTTCTTC
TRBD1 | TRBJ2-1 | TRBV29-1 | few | CSVGDRGLSGGPSSYNEQFF | TGCAGCGTTGGGGACAGGGGGCTTAGCGGGGGCCCCAGCTCCTACAATGAGCAGTTCTTC
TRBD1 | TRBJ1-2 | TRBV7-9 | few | CASSLDEDRGIPVYGYTF | TGTGCCAGCAGCTTAGATGAAGACAGGGGGATTCCTGTCTATGGCTACACCTTC
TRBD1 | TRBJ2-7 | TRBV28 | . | CASSFSEADRELYEQYF | TGTGCCAGCAGTTTTAGTGAGGCCGACAGGGAGTTGTACGAGCAGTACTTC
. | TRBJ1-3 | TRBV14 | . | CASSQEVAGKGNTIYF | TGTGCCAGCAGCCAAGAGGTTGCAGGGAAAGGAAACACCATATATTTT
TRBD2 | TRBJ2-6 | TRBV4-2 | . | CASSKPGLAAGANVLTF | TGTGCCAGCAGCAAACCGGGACTAGCAGCTGGGGCCAACGTCCTGACTTTC
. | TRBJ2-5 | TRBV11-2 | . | CASSLGRNYQETQYF | TGTGCCAGCAGCTTAGGGAGGAACTACCAAGAGACCCAGTACTTC
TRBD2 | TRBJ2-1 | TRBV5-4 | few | CASSAGTSSYNEQFF | TGTGCCAGCAGCGCCGGGACTAGCTCGTACAATGAGCAGTTCTTC
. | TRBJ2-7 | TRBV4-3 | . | CASSQDTPGLASSYEQYF | TGCGCCAGCAGCCAAGATACGCCGGGACTTGCAAGCTCCTACGAGCAGTACTTC
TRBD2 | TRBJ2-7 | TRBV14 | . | CASSKASGRYPYEQYF | TGTGCCAGCAGCAAAGCTAGCGGACGTTACCCCTACGAGCAGTACTTC
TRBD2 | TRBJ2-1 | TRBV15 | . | CATSSDWTSGRSSSYNEQFF | TGTGCCACCAGCAGTGATTGGACTAGCGGGAGGTCCAGCTCCTACAATGAGCAGTTCTTC
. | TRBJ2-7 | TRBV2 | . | CASRRLVDEQYF | TGTGCCAGCAGACGACTCGTTGACGAGCAGTACTTC
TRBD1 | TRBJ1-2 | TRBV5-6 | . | CASSADRGHGYTF | TGTGCCAGCAGCGCAGACAGGGGTCATGGCTACACCTTC
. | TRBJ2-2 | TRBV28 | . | CASSLRQGGNTGELFF | TGTGCCAGCAGTTTACGCCAGGGGGGGAACACCGGGGAGCTGTTTTTT
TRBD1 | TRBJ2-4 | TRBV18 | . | CASSQRTGGTKNIQYF | TGTGCCAGCTCACAAAGGACAGGGGGCACCAAAAACATTCAGTACTTC
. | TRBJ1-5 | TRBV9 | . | CASSGPRGQPQHF | TGTGCCAGCAGCGGACCCAGGGGACAGCCCCAGCATTTT
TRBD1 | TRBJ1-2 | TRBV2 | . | CAARGRGGQGARGYTF | TGTGCCGCAAGGGGTAGAGGGGGACAGGGGGCGAGAGGCTACACCTTC
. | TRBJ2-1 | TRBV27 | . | CASRLRYNEQFF | TGTGCCAGCAGATTGAGGTACAATGAGCAGTTCTTC
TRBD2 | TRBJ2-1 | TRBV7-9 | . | CASSSGTSGRADNEQFF | TGTGCCAGCAGCTCCGGGACTAGCGGGAGGGCGGACAATGAGCAGTTCTTC
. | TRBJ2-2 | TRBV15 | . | CATSRVSSSTGELFF | TGTGCCACCAGCAGAGTTTCCTCGAGCACCGGGGAGCTGTTTTTT
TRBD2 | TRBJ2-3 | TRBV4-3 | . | CASSQIAGESPDTQYF | TGCGCCAGCAGCCAAATAGCGGGAGAGTCCCCAGATACGCAGTATTTT
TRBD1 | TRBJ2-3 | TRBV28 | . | CASTLGQGGTDTQYF | TGTGCCAGCACCCTGGGACAGGGGGGGACAGATACGCAGTATTTT
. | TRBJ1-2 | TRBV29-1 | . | CSVEEGPGGLYGYTF | TGCAGCGTTGAAGAGGGGCCGGGAGGACTCTATGGCTACACCTTC
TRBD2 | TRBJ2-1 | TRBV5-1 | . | CASSPGLAVYEQFF | TGCGCCAGCAGCCCGGGACTAGCGGTCTATGAGCAGTTCTTC
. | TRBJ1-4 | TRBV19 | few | CASSIGGRPGDEKLFF | TGTGCCAGTAGTATAGGGGGGAGACCAGGGGATGAAAAACTGTTTTTT
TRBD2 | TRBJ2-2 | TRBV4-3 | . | CASSHEPPTSGNTGELFF | TGCGCCAGCAGCCACGAACCCCCAACTAGCGGCAACACCGGGGAGCTGTTTTTT
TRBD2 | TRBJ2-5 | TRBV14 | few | CASSRPGLADQETQYF | TGTGCCAGCAGTCGGCCGGGACTAGCGGACCAAGAGACCCAGTACTTC
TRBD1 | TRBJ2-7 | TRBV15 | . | CATSRDHRGVGEQYF | TGTGCCACCAGCAGAGATCACAGGGGGGTTGGGGAGCAGTACTTC
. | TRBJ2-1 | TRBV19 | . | CARTPQGHPLVWGYNEQFF | TGTGCCAGGACCCCCCAAGGACACCCATTGGTTTGGGGCTACAATGAGCAGTTCTTC
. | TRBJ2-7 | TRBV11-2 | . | CASSLVTAPRHEQYF | TGTGCCAGCAGCTTAGTGACAGCACCTAGGCACGAGCAGTACTTC
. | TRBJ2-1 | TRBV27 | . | CASSSLAVPMDEQFF | TGTGCCAGCAGTTCCCTAGCCGTTCCAATGGATGAGCAGTTCTTC
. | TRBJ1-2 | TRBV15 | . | CATSRDIRGKGYGYTF | TGTGCCACCAGCAGAGATATACGAGGGAAGGGCTATGGCTACACCTTC
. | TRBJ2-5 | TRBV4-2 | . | CASSHWWPGEETQYF | TGTGCCAGCAGCCACTGGTGGCCGGGGGAGGAGACCCAGTACTTC
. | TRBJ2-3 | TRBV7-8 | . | CASTAPGLLTDTQYF | TGTGCCAGCACCGCACCGGGACTCCTCACAGATACGCAGTATTTT
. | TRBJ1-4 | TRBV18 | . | CASSPDKGGNEKLFF | TGTGCCAGCTCACCAGACAAAGGGGGTAATGAAAAACTGTTTTTT
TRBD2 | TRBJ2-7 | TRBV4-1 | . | CASSQDGGVPYEQYF | TGCGCCAGCAGCCAAGATGGGGGGGTCCCCTACGAGCAGTACTTC
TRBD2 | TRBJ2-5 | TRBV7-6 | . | CASSLEQGPGLAGGYQETQYF | TGTGCCAGCAGCTTAGAACAGGGGCCGGGACTAGCGGGAGGCTACCAAGAGACCCAGTACTTC
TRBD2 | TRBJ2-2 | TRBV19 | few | CASSTLAGGHTGELFF | TGTGCCAGTAGTACCCTAGCGGGAGGGCACACCGGGGAGCTGTTTTTT
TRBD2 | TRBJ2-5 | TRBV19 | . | CASSEPGLADSLHWTQYF | TGTGCCAGTAGTGAACCGGGACTAGCGGACTCTCTCCATTGGACCCAGTACTTC
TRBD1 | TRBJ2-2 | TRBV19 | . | CASSIADRAVGELFF | TGTGCCAGTAGTATCGCCGACAGGGCGGTCGGGGAGCTGTTTTTT